This T cell receptor (beta chain) was recovered during a study of blood T cell repertoires in COVID-19. Study overall: Samples taken during acute and convalescent COVID-19 were collected in the United States, Italy and Spain. In each case, the material was cDNA or gDNA derived from T cells, B-cell-depleted T cells, or PBMCs.

V lost 3 bases to trimming and J lost 5 bases; unmatched junction nucleotides: 10. This CDR3 is built from 15 residues. Germline V gene data show CDR1 as SGHNT and CDR2 as YYREEE (reference sequence). Data came from immunoSEQ multiplex PCR; TCRdb stores just in-frame clones and leaves some out. The data hold more than 200,000 clones, with approximately 80% observed a single time. The specimen sequenced was peripheral blood. This TCR was sampled from a man aged 55-75 years with acute or convalescent COVID-19. The chain is built from TRBV5-4 and TRBJ2-7, with 8 bases aligning to TRBD2. The CDR3 nucleotides are TGTGCCAGCAGCTACAAAATAGCGGGGCAGGACGAGCAGTACTTC. Protein: CASSYKIAGQDEQYF.